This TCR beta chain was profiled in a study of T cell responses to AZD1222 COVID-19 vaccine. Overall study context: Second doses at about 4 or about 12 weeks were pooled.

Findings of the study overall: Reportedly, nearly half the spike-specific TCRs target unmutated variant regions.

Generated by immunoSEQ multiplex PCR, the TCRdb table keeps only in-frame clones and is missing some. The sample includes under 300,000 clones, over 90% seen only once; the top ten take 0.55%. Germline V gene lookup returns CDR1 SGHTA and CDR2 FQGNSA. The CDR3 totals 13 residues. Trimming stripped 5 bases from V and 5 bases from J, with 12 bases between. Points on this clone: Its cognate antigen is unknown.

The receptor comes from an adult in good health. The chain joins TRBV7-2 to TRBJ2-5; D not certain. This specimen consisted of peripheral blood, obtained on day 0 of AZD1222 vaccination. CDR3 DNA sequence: TGTGCCAGCAGCGAAGTCGGTGTGGAGACCCAGTACTTC. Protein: CASSEVGVETQYF. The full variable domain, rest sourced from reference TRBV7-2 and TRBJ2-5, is GAGVSQSPSNKVTEKGKDVELRCDPISGHTALYWYRQSLGQGLEFLIYFQGNSAPDKSGLPSDRFSAERTGGSVSTLTIQRTQQEDSAVYLCASSEVGVETQYFGPGTRLLVL.